These 24 T cell receptor beta chains came from one sample sequenced in a study of cytomegalovirus exposure and HLA in healthy donors. Primers: 60 Vbeta forward and 13 Jbeta reverse. The protocol was immunoSEQ multiplex PCR, while the TCRdb copy is restricted to in-frame clones and leaves out a portion. The sample has about 86,000 clones, over 60% seen once; the top ten hold 6%. The sequenced material came from PBMCs. These receptors were taken from a female donor in good health and CMV-seronegative.

This clone was seen more than once but under ten times. The rearrangement links TRBV28 to TRBJ2-7; 9 positions match TRBD1. This CDR3 has 15 amino acids. The germline V gene encodes CDR1 MDHEN and CDR2 SYDVKM. J was trimmed by 5 bases and V by 6 bases; bases with no gene match: 11. CDR3: CASSLTGTGPHEQYF. In DNA, the CDR3 is TGTGCCAGCAGCTTAACCGGGACAGGGCCCCACGAGCAGTACTTC.

The V gene is TRBV28, the J gene TRBJ2-2, with 8 bases aligning to TRBD2. The ends lost 3 bases at V and 13 bases at J; junction bases unmatched: 10. CDR1 is MDHEN and CDR2 is SYDVKM in the germline V gene. This CDR3 spans 14 amino acids. As DNA, the CDR3 is TGTGCCAGCAGTTTCACGGGACTAGTCCGCGTGCTGTTTTTT. As protein: CASSFTGLVRVLFF.

This CDR3 is CASSYNQAYEQFF. The CDR3 DNA reads as TGCGCCAGCAGCTATAATCAGGCCTATGAGCAGTTCTTC. The gene calls are TRBV5-1 and TRBJ2-1; D call uncertain. This CDR3 spans 13 amino acids. The V end was cut by 3 bases, the J end by 8 bases, with 12 bases between. CDR1 and CDR2 from the germline V gene are SGHRS and YFSETQ.

The J gene is TRBJ2-7, the V gene TRBV29-1, with TRBD1 matching over 7 bases. CDR3 size: 14 residues. The ends lost 2 bases at V and 0 bases at J; junction bases unmatched: 4. Germline CDR1 SQVTM, CDR2 ANQGSEA. The DNA of the CDR3 is TGCAGCGTTGAATTAGGGGACAGCTCCTACGAGCAGTACTTC. Translating it yields CSVELGDSSYEQYF.

The chain uses TRBV5-1 and TRBJ1-3, with 7 bases fitting TRBD1. Germline V gene data show CDR1 as SGHRS and CDR2 as YFSETQ. Trimming cost V 5 bases and J 0 bases; bases outside gene matches: 5. The CDR3 has 15 residues. This chain's CDR3 is CASSTTGASGNTIYF. The CDR3, as DNA: TGCGCCAGCAGTACTACAGGGGCCTCTGGAAACACCATATATTTT.

This clone has a count of ten or more. The chain is built from TRBV9 and TRBJ1-4; D is ambiguous. Trimming stripped 1 base from V and 8 bases from J, with 6 bases between. Germline-derived CDR1 and CDR2 are SGDLS and YYNGEE. The CDR3 has 12 residues. The DNA of the CDR3 is TGTGCCAGCAGCGTATCGGGGGAAAAACTGTTTTTT. Its translation: CASSVSGEKLFF.

The CDR3 nucleotides are TGTGCCAGCAGCCTAGGGACAGGGGTTATGAACACTGAAGCTTTCTTT. It is translated as CASSLGTGVMNTEAFF. This chain links TRBV5-4 with TRBJ1-1; TRBD1 agrees at 10 bases. V shed 4 bases, J shed 0 bases, and the junction held 6 bases outside the gene matches. CDR3 size: 16 residues. In germline, CDR1 is SGHNT, CDR2 YYREEE (reference sequence).

The rearrangement links TRBV2 to TRBJ1-5, with TRBD1 as a possible D gene (5 bases). This CDR3 spans 14 amino acids. V was cut by 2 bases and J by 6 bases, with 11 bases left in between. Germline CDR1 reads SNHLY; CDR2 reads FYNNEI. The CDR3 loop is CASSESPRGQPQHF. The CDR3 DNA sequence: TGTGCCAGCAGTGAATCCCCAAGGGGTCAGCCCCAGCATTTT.

The chain links TRBV20-1 to TRBJ1-1; no clear D. Germline assignment: CDR1 DFQATT and CDR2 SNEGSKA (reference sequence). The V and J ends lost 5 bases and 4 bases respectively, with 8 bases between them. There are 11 residues in the CDR3. Written as DNA, the CDR3 is TGCAGTGCTTCAGGTGGCACTGAAGCTTTCTTT. Amino acid sequence: CSASGGTEAFF.

V gene TRBV5-1 combines with J gene TRBJ2-4, with 8 bases aligning to TRBD2. The CDR3 totals 14 residues. Germline CDR1 is SGHRS and CDR2 is YFSETQ. V was pared by 1 base and J by 8 bases, with 5 bases of the junction left unmatched. The CDR3 loop reads CASSLRSGSDIQYF. Here the CDR3 DNA reads TGCGCCAGCAGCTTGAGAAGCGGGAGTGACATTCAGTACTTC.

This clone was seen a handful of times. The chain employs TRBV5-1 and TRBJ2-5; 11 bases line up with TRBD2. The V segment lost 4 bases and the J segment 5 bases; nucleotides outside the gene matches: 7. The CDR3 runs 15 residues. Germline V gene data show CDR1 as SGHRS and CDR2 as YFSETQ. Written as DNA, the CDR3 is TGCGCCAGCAGCCCCATAGCGGGAGGGCCGGAGACCCAGTACTTC. Translation: CASSPIAGGPETQYF.

This chain uses TRBV27 with TRBJ2-7, with 14 bases fitting TRBD2. CDR3 length: 13 residues. Per the germline V gene, CDR1 is MNHEY and CDR2 is SMNVEV (reference sequence). J gave up 10 bases and V 3 bases, and 2 bases lay outside the gene matches. CDR3 sequence: CASSLGTSGRQYF. The CDR3 nucleotides read TGTGCCAGCAGTTTGGGGACTAGCGGGAGACAGTACTTC.

This clone was observed a few times. V gene TRBV19 combines with J gene TRBJ1-1; D ambiguous. This CDR3 is built from 14 residues. Deletions cut 6 bases from V and 1 base from J, with 12 bases between. Germline CDR1 reads LNHDA; CDR2 reads SQIVND (reference sequence). Here the CDR3 DNA reads TGTGCCAGTAGATCGGTCAATTCGAACACTGAAGCTTTCTTT. It encodes CASRSVNSNTEAFF.

J is TRBJ2-7 and V is TRBV9, with 7 bases matching TRBD2. V shed 0 bases and J 2 bases; nucleotides not matched to a gene: 17. The germline V gene encodes CDR1 SGDLS and CDR2 YYNGEE. The CDR3 spans 19 residues. The CDR3: CASSVGLAEGTRITYEQYF. CDR3 in DNA: TGTGCCAGCAGCGTAGGGCTAGCGGAGGGAACCCGAATAACCTACGAGCAGTACTTC.

The chain carries TRBV5-1 and TRBJ2-3; tentative D call: TRBD2 (6 bases). The V and J ends lost 4 bases and 0 bases respectively, with 9 bases between them. CDR3 length: 14 residues. CDR1 is SGHRS and CDR2 is YFSETQ in the germline V gene. CDR3 nucleotides: TGCGCCAGCAGCACCGGGACTAGCACAGATACGCAGTATTTT. Protein sequence: CASSTGTSTDTQYF.

This clone was seen once. This sequence joins TRBV2 and TRBJ1-3; 7 positions agree with TRBD1. This CDR3 is built from 16 residues. V shed 2 bases, J shed 7 bases, and the junction held 11 bases outside the gene matches. Germline V CDR1 and CDR2: SNHLY, FYNNEI. CDR3: CASSEPRGAGRNTIYF. The CDR3, as DNA: TGTGCCAGCAGTGAACCCAGGGGGGCAGGGAGGAACACCATATATTTT.

The chain combines TRBV19 with TRBJ1-1, with TRBD1 as a possible D gene (5 bases). The CDR3 is made up of 14 amino acids. Germline lookup yields CDR1 LNHDA and CDR2 SQIVND (reference sequence). Trimming took off 5 bases at V and 8 bases at J, with 18 bases between the two ends. CDR3 sequence reads: CASSPTGGVEEAFF. The CDR3 nucleotides are TGTGCCAGTAGTCCCACAGGCGGGGTAGAAGAAGCTTTCTTT.

The chain uses TRBV27 and TRBJ2-7; 7 bases are shared with TRBD2. The germline CDR1 and CDR2 sequences are MNHEY and SMNVEV (reference sequence). The trim removed 6 bases at V and 6 bases at J, leaving 8 bases unmatched. This CDR3 is built from 13 residues. As DNA, the CDR3 is TGTGCCAGCAGCGCTATGTCGGGGGGCGAGCAGTACTTC. Protein sequence: CASSAMSGGEQYF.

This clone was seen just once. The V gene is TRBV5-4, the J gene TRBJ2-7; weak D call: TRBD2 (5 bases). V gave up 0 bases and J gave up 6 bases, with 13 bases separating them. The CDR3 spans 14 residues. Germline assignment: CDR1 SGHNT and CDR2 YYREEE (reference sequence). The CDR3 loop reads CASSLEIAAGEQYF. CDR3 nucleotide sequence: TGTGCCAGCAGCTTGGAAATAGCTGCGGGCGAGCAGTACTTC.

The V gene is TRBV9, the J gene TRBJ1-4; no reliable D call. Germline values: CDR1 SGDLS, CDR2 YYNGEE. Deletions cut 0 bases from V and 0 bases from J, with 9 bases between. The CDR3 runs 16 residues. The CDR3 region is CASSVDPQTTNEKLFF. For the CDR3, the DNA is TGTGCCAGCAGCGTAGACCCACAAACAACTAATGAAAAACTGTTTTTT.

The V gene is TRBV27, the J gene TRBJ1-2, with TRBD1 matching over 7 bases. The CDR3 consists of 13 residues. Trimming took 5 bases from V and 8 from J; bases not matched to a gene: 8. The germline CDR1 and CDR2 sequences are MNHEY and SMNVEV (reference sequence). CDR3 region: CASSRTDREGYTF. CDR3 in DNA: TGTGCCAGCAGTAGGACAGACAGGGAGGGCTACACCTTC.

This clone was detected a few times. The chain is built from TRBV7-2 and TRBJ2-7, with a tentative D call TRBD1 (6 bases). The germline CDR1 and CDR2 sequences are SGHTA and FQGNSA. The ends were cut back, 5 bases at V and 3 bases at J, with 8 bases in the middle. This CDR3 has 12 amino acids. The CDR3 spells CASSRTDYEQYF. The CDR3 DNA follows: TGTGCCAGCAGCCGGACAGACTACGAGCAGTACTTC.

The V call is TRBV10-3, the J call TRBJ2-3, with TRBD1 as a possible D gene (5 bases). The V and J ends lost 0 bases and 7 bases respectively, with 17 bases between them. CDR1 and CDR2 from the germline V gene are ENHRY and SYGVKD. CDR3 length: 16 residues. Written as DNA, the CDR3 is TGTGCCATCAGTGAGTCGAAGGGGCTCGGTTTGAATACGCAGTATTTT. The encoded protein is CAISESKGLGLNTQYF.

This chain connects TRBV5-6 to TRBJ1-5; tentative D call: TRBD1 (6 bases). Germline assignment: CDR1 SGHDT and CDR2 YYEEEE. There are 18 residues in the CDR3. V dropped 6 bases and J dropped 1 base, with 23 bases sitting between them. The CDR3 here is CASTYIPGGRRSNQPQHF. Written as DNA, the CDR3 is TGTGCCAGCACCTATATCCCGGGGGGGCGTAGAAGCAATCAGCCCCAGCATTTT. The full variable domain, rest sourced from reference TRBV5-6 and TRBJ1-5, is DAGVTQSPTHLIKTRGQQVTLRCSPKSGHDTVSWYQQALGQGPQFIFQYYEEEERQRGNFPDRFSGHQFPNYSSELNVNALLLGDSALYLCASTYIPGGRRSNQPQHFGDGTRLSIL.